These 28 T cell receptor beta chains originate from one sample sequenced in a study of monozygotic twins with inflammatory bowel disease. TCRdb reprocessed the 5' RACE reads, keeping one entry per CDR3 protein, no DNA. This sample's table has some 200,000 distinct CDR3 sequences. The sample comprised blood. The receptors were gathered from a human donor with ulcerative colitis or Crohn's disease, or a healthy co-twin of an affected twin (not recorded which).

The chain combines TRBV19 with TRBJ1-5; TCRdb gives TRBD1 as the D gene, but with no DNA this cannot be confirmed. Germline V CDR1 and CDR2: LNHDA, SQIVND (reference sequence). The CDR3 consists of 14 residues. The CDR3 spells CASRQGASNQPQHF.

The chain combines TRBV4-1 with TRBJ1-1; no DNA is available, so the TRBD1 call from TCRdb remains unchecked. The CDR3 is 14 amino acids. Germline V gene data show CDR1 as MGHRA and CDR2 as YSYEKL. The CDR3 protein is CASSQPRDRGEAFF.

The chain is built from TRBV2 and TRBJ2-3; TCRdb picks TRBD1, but there is no DNA to check that call. This CDR3 has 12 amino acids. The germline V gene has CDR1 SNHLY and CDR2 FYNNEI. CDR3 protein: CATPLGTDTQYF.

CDR3 sequence: CASSQDSLGGAVAGYTF. The chain recombines TRBV3-1 with TRBJ1-2. CDR1 and CDR2 (germline): LGHDT, YNNKEL (reference sequence). This CDR3 is 17 amino acids long.

The CDR3 reads CASSLVGGTAFSGANVLTF. V usage is TRBV7-8 and J usage is TRBJ2-6; the TCRdb D gene call, TRBD1, has no DNA to confirm it. CDR1 is SGHVS, CDR2 FQNEAQ, per germline. This CDR3 spans 19 amino acids.

This rearrangement joins TRBV29-1 to TRBJ2-5; the D call of TRBD2 rests on TCRdb alone, since no DNA is present to check it. Per the germline V gene, CDR1 is SQVTM and CDR2 is ANQGSEA. This CDR3 is 15 amino acids long. CDR3 sequence reads: CSVDGVLAEQETQYF.

The chain is built from TRBV18 and TRBJ2-1. This CDR3 comprises 13 residues. CDR1 is KGHSH and CDR2 is LQKENI in the germline V gene. CDR3 loop: CASSPSRDNEQFF.

The chain uses TRBV5-1 and TRBJ1-1. The CDR3 is 14 residues long. Germline-derived CDR1 and CDR2 are SGHRS and YFSETQ. The CDR3 here is CASSLSRRGLRAFF.

CDR3 residues: CASSPGTGMNSPLHF. This chain joins TRBV27 and TRBJ1-6; as DNA is missing, the TRBD1 call by TCRdb cannot be tested. The CDR3 loop spans 15 amino acids. Germline V gene data show CDR1 as MNHEY and CDR2 as SMNVEV (reference sequence).

V usage is TRBV9 and J usage is TRBJ2-7; there is no DNA to check the TCRdb D call of TRBD1. The CDR3 spans 15 residues. The germline V gene encodes CDR1 SGDLS and CDR2 YYNGEE. CDR3 sequence reads: CASSSSGAGHYEQYF. Filled out from reference TRBV9 and TRBJ2-7, the complete variable domain reads DSGVTQTPKHLITATGQRVTLRCSPRSGDLSVYWYQQSLDQGLQFLIQYYNGEERAKGNILERFSAQQFPDLHSELNLSSLELGDSALYFCASSSSGAGHYEQYFGPGTRLTVT.

This chain connects TRBV10-3 to TRBJ2-7. The germline CDR1 and CDR2 sequences are ENHRY and SYGVKD. The CDR3 runs to 14 residues. The CDR3 region is CAISESGSPYEQYF.

The chain carries TRBV5-1 and TRBJ2-1. CDR3 length: 16 residues. CDR1 SGHRS and CDR2 YFSETQ come from the germline V gene. CDR3 protein: CASSLDGGGSYNEQFF. Drawing the rest from reference TRBV5-1 and TRBJ2-1, the complete variable domain is KAGVTQTPRYLIKTRGQQVTLSCSPISGHRSVSWYQQTPGQGLQFLFEYFSETQRNKGNFPGRFSGRQFSNSRSEMNVSTLELGDSALYLCASSLDGGGSYNEQFFGPGTRLTVL.

The V gene is TRBV7-9, the J gene TRBJ1-2; the TRBD1 assignment by TCRdb is unverifiable without DNA. This CDR3 contains 15 residues. The germline CDR1 and CDR2 sequences are SEHNR and FQNEAQ (reference sequence). The chain's CDR3 is CASSLGTGAVYGYTF.

This sequence joins TRBV11-2 and TRBJ2-7; TCRdb returns TRBD1, unconfirmable since there is no DNA. The CDR3 covers 17 residues. The germline CDR1 and CDR2 sequences are SGHAT and FQNNGV. The CDR3 here is CASSSIKPGSHHYEQYF.

V is TRBV12-3 or TRBV12-4 and J is TRBJ1-1; TCRdb selects TRBD1, and the lack of DNA leaves this call unchecked. The CDR3 runs 13 residues. CDR3: CASDGGRTLGAFF.

The rearrangement joins TRBV19 to TRBJ2-5; the D call from TCRdb, TRBD1, cannot be confirmed without DNA. Germline assignment: CDR1 LNHDA and CDR2 SQIVND (reference sequence). The CDR3 has 13 amino acids. This chain's CDR3 is CASSPAGGETQYF.

The rearrangement joins TRBV4-1 to TRBJ2-3; no DNA is available, so the TRBD1 call from TCRdb remains unchecked. The germline V gene encodes CDR1 MGHRA and CDR2 YSYEKL. The CDR3 loop spans 13 amino acids. This CDR3 reads CASTPTGADTQYF.

The chain couples TRBV20-1 to TRBJ1-2. Germline CDR1 is DFQATT and CDR2 is SNEGSKA (reference sequence). CDR3 length: 13 residues. This CDR3 reads CSAMADPGEGYTF.

The V and J genes are TRBV5-1 and TRBJ1-1. Germline CDR1 reads SGHRS; CDR2 reads YFSETQ. CDR3 size: 15 residues. This CDR3 is CASSFGVPLNTEAFF.

The V call is TRBV5-6, the J call TRBJ1-2. The CDR3 is 13 amino acids. Germline lookup yields CDR1 SGHDT and CDR2 YYEEEE. CDR3 region: CASSRNFRNGYTF.

This rearrangement joins TRBV7-9 to TRBJ2-3; TCRdb selects TRBD1, and the lack of DNA leaves this call unchecked. The length of the CDR3 is 15 residues. From germline, CDR1 is SEHNR and CDR2 FQNEAQ (reference sequence). This chain's CDR3 is CASSLSYRGTDTQYF. Variable domain in full (rest from reference TRBV7-9 and TRBJ2-3): DTGVSQNPRHKITKRGQNVTFRCDPISEHNRLYWYRQTLGQGPEFLTYFQNEAQLEKSRLLSDRFSAERPKGSFSTLEIQRTEQGDSAMYLCASSLSYRGTDTQYFGPGTRLTVL.

This chain uses TRBV5-5 with TRBJ1-2. The CDR3 contains 14 residues. CDR1 and CDR2 (germline): SGHKS, YYEKEE (reference sequence). The CDR3 loop reads CASSFGGGIYGYTF.

The V and J genes are TRBV10-3 and TRBJ2-7; no DNA is available, so the TRBD1 call from TCRdb remains unchecked. The CDR3 spans 13 residues. CDR1 and CDR2 from the germline V gene are ENHRY and SYGVKD. The CDR3 reads CAIEGQGTYEQYF.

The chain couples TRBV5-1 to TRBJ1-1; no DNA is available, so the TRBD1 call from TCRdb remains unchecked. The CDR3 loop spans 13 amino acids. In germline, CDR1 is SGHRS, CDR2 YFSETQ. CDR3 sequence reads: CASSFSADREAFF.

This sequence joins TRBV20-1 and TRBJ1-5; as DNA is missing, the TRBD1 call by TCRdb cannot be tested. This CDR3 is built from 13 residues. Germline-derived CDR1 and CDR2 are DFQATT and SNEGSKA (reference sequence). This CDR3 is CSARTGGSQPQHF.

J is TRBJ1-5 and V is TRBV6-1. Germline-derived CDR1 and CDR2 are MNHNS and SASEGT. The CDR3 length is 15 residues. CDR3 loop: CASSKDTDSNQPQHF.

The rearrangement joins TRBV2 to TRBJ1-2; the D gene TCRdb calls, TRBD1, cannot be checked with no DNA. CDR3 length: 14 residues. Germline V CDR1 and CDR2: SNHLY, FYNNEI. This CDR3 is CASSNRGHVDGYTF.

This chain links TRBV2 with TRBJ1-2. The CDR3 length is 12 residues. Germline V gene data show CDR1 as SNHLY and CDR2 as FYNNEI. CDR3 sequence: CARDGANYGYTF. Based on the CDR3 plus reference TRBV2 and TRBJ1-2, the full variable domain is EPEVTQTPSHQVTQMGQEVILRCVPISNHLYFYWYRQILGQKVEFLVSFYNNEISEKSEIFDDQFSVERPDGSNFTLKIRSTKLEDSAMYFCARDGANYGYTFGSGTRLTVV.